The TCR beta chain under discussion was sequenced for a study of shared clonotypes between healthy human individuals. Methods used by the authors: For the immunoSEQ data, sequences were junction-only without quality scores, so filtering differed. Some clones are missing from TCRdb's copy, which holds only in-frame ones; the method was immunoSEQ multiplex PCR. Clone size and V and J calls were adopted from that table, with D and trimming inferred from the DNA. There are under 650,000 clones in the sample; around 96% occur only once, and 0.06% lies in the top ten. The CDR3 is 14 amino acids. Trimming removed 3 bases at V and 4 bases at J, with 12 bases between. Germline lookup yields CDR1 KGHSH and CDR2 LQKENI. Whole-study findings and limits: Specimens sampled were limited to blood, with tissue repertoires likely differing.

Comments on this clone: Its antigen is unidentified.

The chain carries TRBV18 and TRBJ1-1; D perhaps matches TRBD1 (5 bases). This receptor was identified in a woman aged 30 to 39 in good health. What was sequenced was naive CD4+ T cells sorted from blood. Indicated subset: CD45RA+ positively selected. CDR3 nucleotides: TGTGCCAGCTCACCGGTCAGGGAGGGCACTGAAGCTTTCTTT. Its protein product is CASSPVREGTEAFF.